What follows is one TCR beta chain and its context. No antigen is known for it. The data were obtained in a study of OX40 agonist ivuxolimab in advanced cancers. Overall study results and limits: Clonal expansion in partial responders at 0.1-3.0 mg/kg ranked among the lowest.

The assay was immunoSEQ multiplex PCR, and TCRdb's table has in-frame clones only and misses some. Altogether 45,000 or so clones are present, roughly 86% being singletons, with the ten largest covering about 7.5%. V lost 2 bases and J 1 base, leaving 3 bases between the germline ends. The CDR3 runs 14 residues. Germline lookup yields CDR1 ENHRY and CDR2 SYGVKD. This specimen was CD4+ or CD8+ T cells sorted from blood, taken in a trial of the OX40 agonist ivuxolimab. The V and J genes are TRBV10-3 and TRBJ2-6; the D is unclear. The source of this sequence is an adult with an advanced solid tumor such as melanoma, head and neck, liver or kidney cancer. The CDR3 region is CAISEASGANVLTF. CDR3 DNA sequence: TGTGCCATCAGTGAGGCATCTGGGGCCAACGTCCTGACTTTC.